This TCR beta chain was observed in a study of T cell responses to AZD1222 COVID-19 vaccine (dated by TCRdb to the early 2020s). A note on the overall study: TCR sequencing covered roughly 230 trial participants: approximately 200 given two doses of AZD1222 and 26 given two doses of MenACWY control vaccine. Trial participants were enrolled by age into subgroups of 18-55, 56-69 and 70-plus years, and roughly 150, 30 and 60 TCR-sequenced participants, respectively, were included in these subgroups. Study-level results and caveats: Most participants were white British and females outnumbered males, and the authors suggested that clonal diversity may have been underestimated. The 56-69-year group was small, and its depth increase did not reach significance, likely because of low power. Epitopes outside the regions mutated in the B.1.351 and B.1.1.7 variants were reportedly recognized by nearly half of the unique spike-specific TCRs. No day 14 peak-response samples were available, so repertoires were characterized only after the peak T cell response. Vaccine-associated CD4 TCRs spanned the whole spike protein, with dominant responses in regions 160-218 and 743-854. After two AZD1222 doses, both the breadth and the depth of spike-specific TCRs were significantly higher than at day 0 and than in MenACWY recipients. Only five to seven AZD1222 recipients were SARS-CoV-2 seropositive at baseline, limiting conclusions about previously exposed vaccinees.

CDR1 and CDR2 were assigned from the germline V gene (reference sequence) as SEHNR and FQNEAQ. The trim is 5 bases for V and 7 bases for J, with a gap of 12 bases between the germline ends. The CDR3 goes from the cysteine to the phenylalanine over 12 residues. The sequence is cut down to CDR3 DNA, 36 bases in frame from base 1. The CDR3 regions of human TCRbeta chains were analyzed by immunosequencing. In the original analysis: Repertoire TCRs were matched against a reference library of SARS-CoV-2-specific TCRs generated with the MIRA antigen-specificity platform. Breadth was defined as the fraction of unique TCRs that were SARS-CoV-2-associated, and depth was defined as the fraction of total T cells that were SARS-CoV-2-associated. Each spike-specific TCR was assigned to its reactive spike region and to a CD4 or CD8 class using the MIRA data. Log10-transformed breadth and depth values were compared by one-way ANOVA with Sidak's multiple comparisons tests. TCRdb obtained this table from immuneACCESS and retained in-frame rearrangements with V and J assigned. These tables miss some clones; where compared with another copy, unresolved V genes account for less than half of the shortfall, and the remainder is unexplained. V and J calls plus clone size are reproduced from that table; the DNA served to infer D and trimming. The sample table lists around 80,000 clones, approximately 85% of them with a count of one. Over 9.5% of the sample lies in the top ten.

A note on this clone: Its specific antigen is unknown. Base-call qualities are not available, and no considerably larger clone is one nucleotide away.

Per the publication, the time point label means: about 28 days (+/-7) after the second vaccine dose. AZD1222 recipients whose second dose came at about 4 weeks and those whose second dose came at about 12 weeks were combined into one group, since spike-specific TCR depth and breadth did not differ between the two schedules. The vaccinee samples were drawn from two UK trials, COV001 and COV002, one of which was a single-blind randomized controlled phase 2/3 trial testing AZD1222 (ChAdOx1 nCoV-19) in healthy adults. Trial participant PBMC samples were collected at day 0 and day 28 after the second dose for TCRbeta chain sequencing.

The chain is assembled from TRBV7-9 and TRBJ2-7, with the D gene not clear enough to name. This receptor was identified in an adult who received the AZD1222 COVID-19 vaccine. This specimen consisted of peripheral blood, obtained 28 days after the second AZD1222 dose. The DNA sequence is TGTGCCAGCAGCAATTTCCCCCCGGAGCAGTACTTC. It encodes CASSNFPPEQYF.